Listed here are 11 T cell receptor beta chains from one sample, sequenced in a study of blood T cells in healthy people across ages. Alongside a J-beta primer mix, a sample-barcoded 5' primer served in a second PCR lasting about 7 to 12 cycles. TCRdb fed the 5' RACE reads into MiXCR, producing one record per CDR3 protein. The table lists about 1.4 million distinct CDR3 sequences, around 59% of them singletons. The sample comprised blood. These receptor sequences come from a man in his late teens or twenties in good health.

The CDR3 protein is CASSLPQGGLQETQYF. For the CDR3, the DNA is TGTGCCAGCAGCTTGCCCCAGGGGGGGCTCCAAGAGACCCAGTACTTC. This chain links TRBV5-5 with TRBJ2-5; D is possibly TRBD1 or TRBD2 (7 bases each). This CDR3 is built from 16 residues. Trimming left V 1 base short and J 1 base short, with 14 bases between. The germline V gene encodes CDR1 SGHKS and CDR2 YYEKEE (reference sequence).

The V gene is TRBV7-2, the J gene TRBJ1-1, with D possibly TRBD1 on 6 matching bases. Trimming removed 3 bases from V and 6 bases from J, with 11 bases in between. CDR3 length: 13 residues. Germline lookup yields CDR1 SGHTA and CDR2 FQGNSA. The CDR3 is CASSLGGAAEAFF. CDR3 nucleotides: TGTGCCAGCAGCTTGGGGGGCGCCGCTGAAGCTTTCTTT.

The chain joins TRBV27 to TRBJ2-3; TRBD2 might be the D (6 bases). Germline lookup yields CDR1 MNHEY and CDR2 SMNVEV (reference sequence). This CDR3 has 13 amino acids. V shed 7 bases and J shed 0 bases, with 8 bases lying between them. The CDR3 nucleotides read TGTGCCAGCACGGGGGAGAGCACAGATACGCAGTATTTT. Translation: CASTGESTDTQYF.

The chain joins TRBV5-6 to TRBJ2-4; D call uncertain. The V and J ends lost 0 bases and 6 bases respectively, with 10 bases between them. The CDR3 contains 14 residues. Germline CDR1 is SGHDT and CDR2 is YYEEEE. The CDR3 bases are TGTGCCAGCAGCTTGGCTTACAGAGTAAACATTCAGTACTTC. It is translated as CASSLAYRVNIQYF.

The J gene is TRBJ2-4, the V gene TRBV4-1; 7 nucleotides match TRBD1. This CDR3 has 19 amino acids. Germline assignment: CDR1 MGHRA and CDR2 YSYEKL. With 2 bases clipped from V and 1 base from J, the junction kept 14 bases outside the gene matches. The CDR3 sequence is CASSQLRTGALLAKNIQYF. The CDR3 DNA reads TGCGCCAGCAGCCAACTCCGGACAGGCGCCCTTTTGGCCAAAAACATTCAGTACTTC.

This clonotype was detected a few times. The rearrangement uses TRBV4-3 and TRBJ2-3; a possible D gene is TRBD2 (6 bases). V dropped 3 bases and J dropped 2 bases, with 12 bases sitting between them. The CDR3 length is 15 residues. From germline, CDR1 is LGHNA and CDR2 YSLEER. CDR3 amino acids: CASSQAGYFTDTQYF. The CDR3 region has the DNA TGCGCCAGCAGCCAGGCGGGATACTTCACAGATACGCAGTATTTT.

In this sample, this clonotype turned up once. The V gene is TRBV15, the J gene TRBJ2-2; the D is unclear. CDR1 is LNHNV, CDR2 YYDKDF, per germline (reference sequence). The ends were cut back, 3 bases at V and 0 bases at J, with 11 bases in the middle. This CDR3 has 16 residues. The chain's CDR3 is CATSRYNSANTGELFF. In DNA, the CDR3 is TGTGCCACCAGCAGGTACAACTCGGCGAACACCGGGGAGCTGTTTTTT. Full variable domain (outside the CDR3, taken from reference TRBV15 and TRBJ2-2): DAMVIQNPRYQVTQFGKPVTLSCSQTLNHNVMYWYQQKSSQAPKLLFHYYDKDFNNEADTPDNFQSRRPNTSFCFLDIRSPGLGDTAMYLCATSRYNSANTGELFFGEGSRLTVL.

The J gene is TRBJ1-2, the V gene TRBV7-8; D remains ambiguous. This CDR3 spans 13 amino acids. V lost 5 bases to trimming and J lost 4 bases, with 11 bases between them. CDR1 is SGHVS, CDR2 FQNEAQ, per germline. The CDR3 reads CASSRTPAYGYTF. The CDR3 nucleotides read TGTGCCAGCAGCCGGACGCCAGCCTATGGCTACACCTTC.

This clonotype was counted a single time. The rearrangement uses TRBV12-3 or TRBV12-4 and TRBJ2-5; D gene ambiguous. CDR3 length: 13 amino acids. V shed 7 bases and J shed 5 bases, with 14 bases lying between them. CDR3 DNA: TGTGCCAGCAACGCGGACCACTGGGAGACCCAGTACTTC. Its translation is CASNADHWETQYF.

This clonotype was counted only a few times. The J gene is TRBJ2-3, the V gene TRBV6-2 or TRBV6-3; 9 nucleotides line up with TRBD2. CDR1 MNHEY and CDR2 SVGEGT come from the germline V gene. V dropped 6 bases and J dropped 5; count of bases not matched to a gene: 6. The CDR3 has 14 amino acids. CDR3 residues: CASRDSGGIDTQYF. CDR3 bases: TGTGCCAGCAGAGATAGCGGGGGAATAGATACGCAGTATTTT.

This clonotype was found a few times. The chain combines TRBV5-1 with TRBJ2-5; possibly TRBD1 for D (5 bases). In germline, CDR1 is SGHRS, CDR2 YFSETQ. The CDR3 covers 14 residues. V was clipped by 0 bases and J by 3 bases, with 9 bases between them. The DNA for the CDR3 is TGCGCCAGCAGCTTGGATCGCAGGGAAGAGACCCAGTACTTC. Amino acid sequence: CASSLDRREETQYF. Looking up the rest from reference TRBV5-1 and TRBJ2-5 gives the full variable domain: KAGVTQTPRYLIKTRGQQVTLSCSPISGHRSVSWYQQTPGQGLQFLFEYFSETQRNKGNFPGRFSGRQFSNSRSEMNVSTLELGDSALYLCASSLDRREETQYFGPGTRLLVL.